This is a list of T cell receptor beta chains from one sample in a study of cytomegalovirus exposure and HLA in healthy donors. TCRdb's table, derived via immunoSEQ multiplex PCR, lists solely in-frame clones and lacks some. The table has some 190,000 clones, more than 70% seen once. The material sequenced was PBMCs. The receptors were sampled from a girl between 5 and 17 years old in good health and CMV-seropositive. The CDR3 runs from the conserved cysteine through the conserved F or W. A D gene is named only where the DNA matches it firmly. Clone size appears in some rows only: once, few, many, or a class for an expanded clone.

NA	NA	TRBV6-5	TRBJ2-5	CASSYSGAGYQETQYF	TGTGCCAGCAGTTACTCAGGGGCCGGGTACCAAGAGACCCAGTACTTC
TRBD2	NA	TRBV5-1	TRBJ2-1	CASSPTSGPRNEQFF	TGCGCCAGCAGCCCCACTAGCGGACCCCGGAATGAGCAGTTCTTC
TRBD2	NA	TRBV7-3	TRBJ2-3	CASMKKGLADTDTQYF	TGTGCCAGCATGAAGAAAGGACTAGCAGACACAGATACGCAGTATTTT
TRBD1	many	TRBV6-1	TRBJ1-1	CASSPQGTGGIEAFF	TGTGCCAGCAGTCCCCAGGGGACAGGGGGTATAGAAGCTTTCTTT
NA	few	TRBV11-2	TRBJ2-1	CASSLFNNEQFF	TGTGCCAGCAGCTTATTCAACAATGAGCAGTTCTTC
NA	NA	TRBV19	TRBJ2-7	CASSVKGTSTYEQYF	TGTGCCAGTAGTGTTAAAGGAACTAGTACCTACGAGCAGTACTTC
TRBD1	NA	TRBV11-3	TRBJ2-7	CASSVRTGIEQYF	TGTGCCAGCAGCGTACGGACAGGGATCGAGCAGTACTTC
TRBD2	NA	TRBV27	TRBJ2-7	CASSFGRSYEQYF	TGTGCCAGCAGTTTCGGGAGGTCCTACGAGCAGTACTTC
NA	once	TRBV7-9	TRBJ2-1	CASSPPGLAANEQFF	TGTGCCAGCAGCCCTCCTGGGTTGGCGGCGAATGAGCAGTTCTTC
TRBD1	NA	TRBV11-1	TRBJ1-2	CASSLRDRTYGYTF	TGTGCCAGCAGCTTGAGGGACAGGACCTATGGCTACACCTTC
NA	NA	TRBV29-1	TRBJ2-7	CSVKTATYEQYF	TGCAGCGTTAAGACAGCCACCTACGAGCAGTACTTC
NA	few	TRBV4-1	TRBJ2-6	CASSQALVLGANVLTF	TGCGCCAGCAGCCAAGCCCTCGTCCTTGGGGCCAACGTCCTGACTTTC
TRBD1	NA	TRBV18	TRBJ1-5	CASSPDRGGNQPQHF	TGTGCCAGCTCACCAGACAGGGGGGGCAATCAGCCCCAGCATTTT
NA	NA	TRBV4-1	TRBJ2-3	CASSSLRGGTDTQYF	TGCGCCAGCAGCTCTCTCAGGGGGGGCACAGATACGCAGTATTTT
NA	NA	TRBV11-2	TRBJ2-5	CASSFRTNSRSQYF	TGTGCCAGCAGCTTCCGGACAAATAGTAGGTCCCAGTACTTC
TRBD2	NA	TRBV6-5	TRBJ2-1	CASSYRGGSSYNEQFF	TGTGCCAGCAGTTATAGGGGCGGGAGCTCCTACAATGAGCAGTTCTTC
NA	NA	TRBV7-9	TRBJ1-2	CASRPLSSLRGYTF	TGTGCCAGCAGGCCACTATCATCCCTTAGGGGCTACACCTTC
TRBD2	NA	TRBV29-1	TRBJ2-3	CSVDALAGLTDTQYF	TGCAGCGTTGATGCACTAGCGGGGCTCACAGATACGCAGTATTTT